This TCR beta chain was documented in a study of blood T cell repertoires in COVID-19. Overall study context: Samples of COVID-19 (acute and convalescent) were obtained from the United States, Italy and Spain.

The assay was immunoSEQ multiplex PCR, and TCRdb's table has in-frame clones only and misses some. This table has under 250,000 clones, roughly 89% appearing once. Individuals aged roughly 18 to 95 years were recruited from fewer than 25 US areas. Which cohort a participant joined came from the clinical history participants gave. The CDR3 loop spans 15 amino acids. The J segment lost 7 bases and the V segment lost 0 bases, leaving 8 bases of the junction unmatched. Germline V lookup: CDR1 GTSNPN, CDR2 SVGIG (reference sequence). Specimen: PBMCs or T cells enriched from blood (not recorded which). V usage is TRBV30 and J usage is TRBJ1-5; 8 nucleotides agree with TRBD1. This clonotype was obtained from a woman under 40 with acute COVID-19. This CDR3 is CAWSVRGQGGQPQHF. DNA for the CDR3: TGTGCCTGGAGTGTACGAGGACAGGGCGGCCAGCCCCAGCATTTT.